This TCR beta chain was recorded in a study of CD8+CD57+ T cells in acquired aplastic anemia. Study overall: Mean yield of DNA from sorted CD4+ and CD8+ cells was roughly 3.4 ug.

The length of the CDR3 is 16 residues. Trimming at V came to 0 bases and at J to 5 bases, leaving 5 bases not matched to a gene. Germline V gene lookup returns CDR1 SGHTA and CDR2 FQGTGA. Overall study results and limits: Patients shared about 30 CD8+ CDR3 sequences with controls. Statistical testing detected no significant gap in CD8+ Simpson's diversity between patients and controls.

Selection for sequencing was limited to patients who had shown CD8+CD57+ cell expansion by flow cytometry. By the time of blood sampling, patients had still received no therapy. Researchers used genomic DNA as the template to profile TCR beta VDJ and CDR3. One entry per CDR3 protein results from TCRdb running MiXCR on the reads. The table lists more than 150,000 distinct CDR3 sequences, 40% to 50% of them singletons. To note about this clonotype: Antigen specificity is unknown.

Sample: sorted CD4+, CD8+, or CD8+CD57+ T cells (not recorded which) from PBMCs. This receptor was taken from a human donor with aplastic anemia. V usage is TRBV7-3 and J usage is TRBJ2-2; 8 bases line up with TRBD2. CDR3: CASSLTGGGPTGELFF. CDR3 in DNA: TGTGCCAGCAGCTTAACGGGCGGGGGGCCGACCGGGGAGCTGTTTTTT. The whole variable domain, remainder taken from reference TRBV7-3 and TRBJ2-2, is GAGVSQTPSNKVTEKGKYVELRCDPISGHTALYWYRQSLGQGPEFLIYFQGTGAADDSGLPNDRFFAVRPEGSVSTLKIQRTERGDSAVYLCASSLTGGGPTGELFFGEGSRLTVL.